A single sample is the source of the 8 T cell receptor beta chains below, sequenced in a study of blood T cells in healthy people across ages. The second PCR ran about 6 to 11 cycles with a sample-barcoded 5' primer and J-beta primers. TCRdb re-derived calls from the 5' RACE reads in MiXCR, one entry per CDR3 protein. The table lists more than 800,000 distinct CDR3 sequences, less than 50% of them singletons, with 15% to 20% in the top ten. The source material was blood. These TCRs come from a woman in her fifties or sixties in good health.

This clonotype was counted a few times. The rearrangement joins TRBV20-1 to TRBJ1-2, with no clear D. The CDR3 sequence is 16 residues long. V lost 6 bases, J lost 8 bases, and 28 bases lay in between. Germline CDR1 reads DFQATT; CDR2 reads SNEGSKA (reference sequence). CDR3 region: CSAHSPGQAVTRGYTF. DNA for the CDR3: TGCAGTGCCCATAGCCCCGGCCAGGCGGTAACTAGGGGCTACACCTTC.

The chain combines TRBV6-5 with TRBJ2-7; 12 bases agree with TRBD2. V gave up 6 bases and J gave up 5 bases; unmatched junction bases: 11. This CDR3 comprises 16 residues. Per germline, CDR1 MNHEY and CDR2 SVGAGI. The CDR3 reads CASRTSGRVQPDEQYF. The CDR3 nucleotides are TGTGCCAGCAGGACTAGCGGGAGAGTCCAACCCGACGAGCAGTACTTC.

This chain connects TRBV5-1 to TRBJ2-1, with D unclear. The J call is uncertain, as TRBJ2-7 better fits the DNA end. Germline CDR1 and CDR2: SGHRS and YFSETQ. This CDR3 comprises 16 residues. CDR3 sequence (DNA): TGCGCCAGCAGCTTGGGCGGTACTGGCTCCTACAATGAGCAGTACTTC. Encoded protein: CASSLGGTGSYNEQYF.

This sequence joins TRBV20-1 and TRBJ2-3, with D perhaps TRBD1 or TRBD2 (5 bases each). V was trimmed by 1 base and J by 4 bases, leaving 15 bases between them. This CDR3 is 15 amino acids long. The germline V gene has CDR1 DFQATT and CDR2 SNEGSKA (reference sequence). The CDR3 coding sequence is TGCAGTGCTAGAGGGGGGAGTTGGTCCGCAGATACGCAGTATTTT. Protein sequence: CSARGGSWSADTQYF.

This clonotype was seen only a few times. The rearrangement joins TRBV6-5 to TRBJ2-7, with 8 bases that match TRBD1. The germline V gene encodes CDR1 MNHEY and CDR2 SVGAGI. The CDR3 totals 14 residues. V shed 5 bases, J shed 3 bases, and the junction held 6 bases outside the gene matches. CDR3 residues: CASSDGTGDYEQYF. CDR3 nucleotides: TGTGCCAGCAGTGATGGGACAGGCGACTACGAGCAGTACTTC.

This clonotype was seen ten or more times. This chain joins TRBV7-2 and TRBJ2-5; D uncertain. This CDR3 is built from 12 residues. Between the trimmed V and J ends, which lost 1 base and 5 bases, there was a span of 5 bases. CDR1 SGHTA and CDR2 FQGNSA come from the germline V gene. This CDR3 is CASSLVRETQYF. CDR3 sequence (DNA): TGTGCCAGCAGCTTAGTAAGGGAGACCCAGTACTTC. The entire variable domain, with the rest obtained from reference TRBV7-2 and TRBJ2-5, is as follows: GAGVSQSPSNKVTEKGKDVELRCDPISGHTALYWYRQSLGQGLEFLIYFQGNSAPDKSGLPSDRFSAERTGGSVSTLTIQRTQQEDSAVYLCASSLVRETQYFGPGTRLLVL.

The rearrangement joins TRBV28 to TRBJ2-7; TRBD1 agrees at 11 bases. The J segment lost 3 bases and the V segment lost 6 bases, leaving 10 bases of the junction unmatched. CDR3 length: 16 amino acids. CDR1 MDHEN and CDR2 SYDVKM come from the germline V gene. The CDR3 loop is CASRHLPGQGGYEQYF. The CDR3 nucleotides are TGTGCCAGCAGACATTTACCGGGACAGGGGGGCTACGAGCAGTACTTC.

The chain employs TRBV27 and TRBJ2-7, with D unclear. The germline V and J ends were trimmed by 5 bases and 6 bases, with 17 bases remaining between them. The CDR3 length is 14 residues. Germline V gene data show CDR1 as MNHEY and CDR2 as SMNVEV (reference sequence). CDR3 amino acids: CASSAPFDPPEQYF. The CDR3 DNA reads as TGTGCCAGCAGTGCCCCCTTTGATCCTCCCGAGCAGTACTTC.